A selection of T cell receptor beta chains follows, all from one sample in a study of T cell responses to AZD1222 COVID-19 vaccine. The protocol was immunoSEQ multiplex PCR, while the TCRdb copy is restricted to in-frame clones and leaves out a portion. Of more than 90,000 clones in the sample, about 90% were seen once. Sequenced material: peripheral blood, taken 28 days after the second AZD1222 dose. All receptors derive from an adult who received the AZD1222 COVID-19 vaccine. Both conserved end residues are trimmed from each CDR3. Fields, in order: V gene, J gene, CDR3 protein.

v_gene: TRBV10-2
j_gene: TRBJ2-5
CDR3aa: ASSVDKETQY

v_gene: TRBV7-9
j_gene: TRBJ2-3
CDR3aa: ASSSRRSGSSPDTQY

v_gene: TRBV10-1
j_gene: TRBJ2-7
CDR3aa: ASSQTQGVGYEQY

v_gene: TRBV11-2
j_gene: TRBJ2-5
CDR3aa: ASSKGQPRETQY

v_gene: TRBV28
j_gene: TRBJ1-5
CDR3aa: ASSPQAGVSNQPQH

v_gene: TRBV6-1
j_gene: TRBJ1-5
CDR3aa: ASSESTDPNQPQH

v_gene: TRBV19
j_gene: TRBJ1-2
CDR3aa: ASSFSRDRVHYGYT

v_gene: TRBV7-2
j_gene: TRBJ1-2
CDR3aa: ASSLGQGGGYT

v_gene: TRBV7-2
j_gene: TRBJ2-7
CDR3aa: ASSFSGRANEQY

v_gene: TRBV6-5
j_gene: TRBJ2-2
CDR3aa: ASSPRTDNTGELF

v_gene: TRBV7-3
j_gene: TRBJ2-3
CDR3aa: ASSRNGDSSDTQY

v_gene: TRBV2
j_gene: TRBJ2-6
CDR3aa: ATGTSGANVLT

v_gene: TRBV3-1/TRBV3-2
j_gene: TRBJ1-5
CDR3aa: ASSQSVDQPQH

v_gene: TRBV11-2
j_gene: TRBJ1-2
CDR3aa: ASRKGGGGYT

v_gene: TRBV6-5
j_gene: TRBJ1-2
CDR3aa: ASSTFDRSGGYT

v_gene: TRBV28
j_gene: TRBJ2-1
CDR3aa: ASSPIQGREQF

v_gene: TRBV2
j_gene: TRBJ2-1
CDR3aa: ASSEMGLAAEQF

v_gene: TRBV9
j_gene: TRBJ1-5
CDR3aa: ASSAQTAYNQPQH

v_gene: TRBV14
j_gene: TRBJ1-2
CDR3aa: ASSLLFTTPGQGATGYT

v_gene: TRBV7-8
j_gene: TRBJ2-1
CDR3aa: ASRPTTSGRSSSYNEQF

v_gene: TRBV9
j_gene: TRBJ2-3
CDR3aa: ASSVGAGGVADTQY

v_gene: TRBV5-5
j_gene: TRBJ1-1
CDR3aa: ASSLFRTTGTEAF

v_gene: TRBV3-1/TRBV3-2
j_gene: TRBJ1-5
CDR3aa: ASSQILNNQPQH

v_gene: TRBV27
j_gene: TRBJ1-1
CDR3aa: ASSLGPWNTEAF

v_gene: TRBV24-1
j_gene: TRBJ1-5
CDR3aa: ATSDNGGAGQPQH